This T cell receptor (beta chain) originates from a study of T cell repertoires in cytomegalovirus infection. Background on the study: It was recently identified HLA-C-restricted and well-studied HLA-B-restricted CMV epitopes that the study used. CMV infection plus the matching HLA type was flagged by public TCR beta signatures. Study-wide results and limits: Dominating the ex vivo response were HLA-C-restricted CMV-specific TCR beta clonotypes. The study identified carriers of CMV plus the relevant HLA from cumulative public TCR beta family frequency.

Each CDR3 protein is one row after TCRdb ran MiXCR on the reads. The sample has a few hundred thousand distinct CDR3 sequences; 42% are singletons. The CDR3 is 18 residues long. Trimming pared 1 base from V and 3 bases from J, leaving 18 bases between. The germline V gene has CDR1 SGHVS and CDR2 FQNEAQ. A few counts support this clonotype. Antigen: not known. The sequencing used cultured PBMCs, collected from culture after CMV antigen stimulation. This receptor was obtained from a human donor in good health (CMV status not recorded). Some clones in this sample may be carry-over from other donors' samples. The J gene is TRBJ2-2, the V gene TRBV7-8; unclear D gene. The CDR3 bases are TGTGCCAGCAGCTTAGTGACCCTTCATTTAGGCTACACCGGGGAGCTGTTTTTT. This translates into CASSLVTLHLGYTGELFF.